These 26 T cell receptor beta chains were sequenced from one sample in a study of shared clonotypes between healthy human individuals. Sequencing used immunoSEQ multiplex PCR; TCRdb keeps in-frame clones, though not all of them. Counted here are some 1,900,000 clones, about 95% occurring once; the ten biggest clones make up less than 1.5%. Only CD45RO-negative cells positively selected for CCR7 counted as naive CD8 cells, so terminally differentiated effector memory CD45RA+ cells were excluded. The source material was naive CD8+ T cells sorted from blood. These receptors were obtained from a man aged 18-30 years in good health.

The gene calls are TRBV10-3 and TRBJ2-1; 7 bases match TRBD2. The germline gives CDR1 ENHRY, CDR2 SYGVKD. V shed 2 bases and J 5 bases; nucleotides not matched to a gene: 6. The CDR3 consists of 15 residues. DNA of the CDR3: TGTGCCATCAGTGAGGCGGGAGCAACGAACAATGAGCAGTTCTTC. As protein: CAISEAGATNNEQFF.

CDR3 amino acids: CASSYPSGSDEQFF. The CDR3 DNA sequence: TGTGCCAGCAGTTACCCTAGCGGGAGCGATGAGCAGTTCTTC. The chain joins TRBV6-5 to TRBJ2-1; 10 nucleotides align to TRBD2. The junction had 3 bases not matched to a gene; V was cut back by 2 bases and J by 8 bases. The CDR3 is made up of 14 amino acids. Germline V gene data show CDR1 as MNHEY and CDR2 as SVGAGI.

Remarks on this clone: Other nucleotide sequences from this sample produce the same CDR3. The chain carries TRBV27 and TRBJ2-1; D possibly matches TRBD1 or TRBD2 (5 bases each). Per the germline V gene, CDR1 is MNHEY and CDR2 is SMNVEV (reference sequence). The CDR3 has 13 amino acids. Trimming removed 0 bases from V and 5 bases from J, with 5 bases in between. This CDR3 reads CASSLSGDNEQFF. The CDR3 DNA is TGTGCCAGCAGTTTATCGGGGGACAATGAGCAGTTCTTC.

The chain combines TRBV11-2 with TRBJ2-5; D gene uncertain. Germline CDR1 and CDR2: SGHAT and FQNNGV. The CDR3 loop spans 14 amino acids. Trimming shortened V by 1 base and J by 1 base, and 7 bases separated the two germline ends. CDR3 residues: CASSLGSAQETQYF. CDR3 nucleotides: TGTGCCAGCAGCTTAGGAAGTGCCCAAGAGACCCAGTACTTC.

The chain couples TRBV7-2 to TRBJ2-1; 9 bases map to TRBD2. CDR1 and CDR2 (germline): SGHTA, FQGNSA. Trimming at V came to 5 bases and at J to 4 bases, leaving 6 bases not matched to a gene. The CDR3 extends over 15 amino acids. The CDR3 sequence is CASSQLAGVYNEQFF. CDR3 nucleotides: TGTGCCAGCAGCCAATTAGCGGGGGTATACAATGAGCAGTTCTTC.

The rearrangement joins TRBV27 to TRBJ2-7, with TRBD1 matching 10 bases. CDR1 and CDR2 (germline): MNHEY, SMNVEV (reference sequence). The CDR3 is 15 residues long. After removal of 6 bases from V and 5 bases from J, the junction contained 10 bases not matched to a gene. The CDR3 DNA sequence: TGTGCCAGCAGGTTCGTGGGGACAGGGGACGACGAGCAGTACTTC. Translated: CASRFVGTGDDEQYF.

The CDR3 nucleotides read TGTGCCAGCAGCGGTAGCGGGAAGCTCTCAGATACGCAGTATTTT. This sequence encodes CASSGSGKLSDTQYF. V and J are TRBV9 and TRBJ2-3; 8 nucleotides match TRBD2. Germline V gene sequence: CDR1 SGDLS, CDR2 YYNGEE. V shed 3 bases and J 4 bases; nucleotides not matched to a gene: 7. The CDR3 spans 15 residues. The variable domain in full, completed from reference TRBV9 and TRBJ2-3, reads DSGVTQTPKHLITATGQRVTLRCSPRSGDLSVYWYQQSLDQGLQFLIQYYNGEERAKGNILERFSAQQFPDLHSELNLSSLELGDSALYFCASSGSGKLSDTQYFGPGTRLTVL.

V gene TRBV7-6 combines with J gene TRBJ2-7; D could derive from TRBD1 or TRBD2 (5 bases each). CDR3 length equals 14 residues. V gave up 2 bases and J gave up 7 bases, with 15 bases separating them. Germline CDR1 reads SGHVS; CDR2 reads FNYEAQ. CDR3 DNA: TGTGCCAGCAGCTTAAGGGTCGGTTGGGGGGAGCAGTACTTC. Protein product: CASSLRVGWGEQYF.

In DNA, the CDR3 is TGTGCCAGCACCACAGGGGGGACCTACGAGCAGTACTTC. It codes for CASTTGGTYEQYF. The chain links TRBV7-8 to TRBJ2-7, with 8 bases fitting TRBD1. This CDR3 has 13 amino acids. Germline V CDR1 and CDR2: SGHVS, FQNEAQ. Germline trimming cut 7 bases from V and 2 bases from J; bases unmatched to any gene: 4.

This clone was seen a few times. This same CDR3 is encoded by further DNA sequences in the sample. The V call is TRBV6-5, the J call TRBJ2-7; unclear D gene. Trimming removed 0 bases from V and 1 base from J, with 7 bases in between. The CDR3 contains 14 residues. The germline gives CDR1 MNHEY, CDR2 SVGAGI. The CDR3 reads CASSYSLESYEQYF. CDR3 DNA: TGTGCCAGCAGTTACTCATTAGAGTCCTACGAGCAGTACTTC.

The gene calls are TRBV6-1 and TRBJ2-7; D ambiguous. Germline assignment: CDR1 MNHNS and CDR2 SASEGT. The CDR3 consists of 13 residues. V was trimmed by 0 bases and J by 3 bases, leaving 6 bases between them. CDR3 sequence: CASSEALNYEQYF. The CDR3 DNA is TGTGCCAGCAGTGAAGCGTTGAACTACGAGCAGTACTTC.

With respect to this clone: Other DNA sequences within the sample encode an identical CDR3. The chain has TRBV28 and TRBJ2-7, with D hard to call. V dropped 3 bases and J dropped 0 bases, with 9 bases sitting between them. Germline assignment: CDR1 MDHEN and CDR2 SYDVKM. The CDR3 runs to 14 residues. Written as DNA, the CDR3 is TGTGCCAGCAGTTTGAGAGGATACTCCTACGAGCAGTACTTC. It encodes CASSLRGYSYEQYF.

The V gene is TRBV4-1, the J gene TRBJ2-5; D possibly matches TRBD1 or TRBD2 (5 bases each). Trimming took off 1 base at V and 5 bases at J, with 17 bases between the two ends. Germline loops: CDR1 MGHRA, CDR2 YSYEKL. The CDR3 spans 16 residues. CDR3: CASSQVSSGPRETQYF. The DNA of the CDR3 is TGCGCCAGCAGCCAAGTCTCGTCGGGACCGCGGGAGACCCAGTACTTC.

This clone came up once. The chain recombines TRBV10-2 with TRBJ2-7; 14 nucleotides match TRBD2. The CDR3 totals 15 residues. CDR1 and CDR2 from the germline V gene are WSHSY and SAAADI. The V segment lost 7 bases and the J segment 3 bases; nucleotides outside the gene matches: 5. The CDR3 loop is CASTTGLAGDYEQYF. The CDR3 region has the DNA TGCGCCAGCACCACGGGACTAGCGGGAGACTACGAGCAGTACTTC.

V and J are TRBV4-1 and TRBJ1-4, with 10 bases lining up with TRBD1. The V and J ends lost 3 bases and 10 bases, in that order; junction bases with no gene match: 5. In germline, CDR1 is MGHRA, CDR2 YSYEKL. The CDR3 is 14 amino acids. The DNA of the CDR3 is TGCGCCAGCAGCCACGGGACAGGGGTCGGAAAACTGTTTTTT. Amino acid sequence: CASSHGTGVGKLFF.

As regards this clone: The same CDR3 arises from other DNA sequences in this sample as well. The chain is built from TRBV27 and TRBJ2-2; D not resolved. Per the germline V gene, CDR1 is MNHEY and CDR2 is SMNVEV (reference sequence). V lost 4 bases and J lost 6, with 6 bases in between. The CDR3 has 12 residues. CDR3 amino acids: CASSSPAGELFF. CDR3 coding DNA: TGTGCCAGCAGTTCTCCAGCCGGGGAGCTGTTTTTT.

Comment on this clone: This sample also contains other DNA sequences that code for the same CDR3. The chain links TRBV7-9 to TRBJ2-1; D assignment may be TRBD1 or TRBD2 (5 bases each). This CDR3 is built from 14 residues. V lost 0 bases to trimming and J lost 5 bases, with 8 bases between them. Looked up from germline, CDR1 is SEHNR and CDR2 is FQNEAQ (reference sequence). The CDR3: CASSLAGENNEQFF. CDR3 DNA sequence: TGTGCCAGCAGCTTAGCGGGGGAAAACAATGAGCAGTTCTTC.

V usage is TRBV6-5 and J usage is TRBJ1-1; TRBD1 matches at 7 bases. With V trimmed by 6 bases and J by 2 bases, 9 bases remained unmatched. CDR3 length: 15 residues. The germline V gene encodes CDR1 MNHEY and CDR2 SVGAGI. In DNA form, the CDR3 reads TGTGCCAGCAGGGCTTTTGGACAGGCTAACACTGAAGCTTTCTTT. Encoded protein: CASRAFGQANTEAFF.

The V call is TRBV27, the J call TRBJ2-1; D not certain. CDR1 and CDR2 from the germline V gene are MNHEY and SMNVEV (reference sequence). The CDR3 consists of 16 residues. V was cut by 2 bases and J by 0 bases, with 11 bases left in between. CDR3 residues: CASSLGWIVSYNEQFF. The CDR3 coding sequence is TGTGCCAGCAGTTTAGGCTGGATCGTCTCCTACAATGAGCAGTTCTTC.

This rearrangement joins TRBV5-4 to TRBJ1-6; 7 bases line up with TRBD1. The CDR3 has 14 amino acids. Germline V CDR1 and CDR2: SGHNT, YYREEE (reference sequence). With 4 bases clipped from V and 10 bases from J, the junction kept 8 bases outside the gene matches. The CDR3 protein is CASSPGQSGSPLHF. CDR3 nucleotides: TGTGCCAGCAGCCCGGGACAGTCTGGGTCACCCCTCCACTTT. Together with reference TRBV5-4 and TRBJ1-6, the CDR3 gives the full variable domain: ETGVTQSPTHLIKTRGQQVTLRCSSQSGHNTVSWYQQALGQGPQFIFQYYREEENGRGNFPPRFSGLQFPNYSSELNVNALELDDSALYLCASSPGQSGSPLHFGNGTRLTVT.

Details on this clone: The same CDR3 also results from other DNA sequences found in this sample. This chain uses TRBV28 with TRBJ1-1; TRBD1 matches at 9 bases. V was clipped by 6 bases and J by 4 bases; unmatched bases: 3. Germline CDR1 and CDR2: MDHEN and SYDVKM. This CDR3 is 13 amino acids long. CDR3 amino acids: CASSLTGGTEAFF. DNA of the CDR3: TGTGCCAGCAGCTTGACAGGGGGCACTGAAGCTTTCTTT.

V and J are TRBV4-1 and TRBJ1-1; 7 nucleotides line up with TRBD1. V was clipped by 2 bases and J by 6 bases; unmatched bases: 6. The CDR3 length is 14 residues. Germline values: CDR1 MGHRA, CDR2 YSYEKL. CDR3 coding DNA: TGCGCCAGCAGCCAATCCACAGGGGTCCCTGAAGCTTTCTTT. It encodes CASSQSTGVPEAFF.

This chain joins TRBV5-6 and TRBJ1-1, with D perhaps TRBD1 (5 bases). This CDR3 has 13 amino acids. Germline CDR1 reads SGHDT; CDR2 reads YYEEEE. Trimming took off 4 bases at V and 6 bases at J, with 13 bases between the two ends. The DNA for the CDR3 is TGTGCCAGCAGCCCCCCCCAGGGTCCTGAAGCTTTCTTT. Its protein product is CASSPPQGPEAFF.

This clone was seen a few times. Different DNA sequences within this sample yield the same CDR3. J is TRBJ2-2 and V is TRBV9, with D unclear. Trimming took off 0 bases at V and 5 bases at J, with 8 bases between the two ends. The CDR3 is 14 residues long. CDR1 is SGDLS and CDR2 is YYNGEE in the germline V gene. The CDR3 nucleotides read TGTGCCAGCAGCGTAGGGGCCGGGACCGGGGAGCTGTTTTTT. Translating gives CASSVGAGTGELFF.

Concerning this clone: The sample carries other DNA sequences with the same CDR3. The V gene is TRBV11-3, the J gene TRBJ2-6, with D unclear. V gave up 5 bases and J gave up 2 bases, with 7 bases separating them. The CDR3 loop spans 14 amino acids. The germline V gene encodes CDR1 SGHNT and CDR2 YENEEA. The CDR3 region has the DNA TGTGCCAGCAGCCCAGATCCTGGGGCCAACGTCCTGACTTTC. This sequence encodes CASSPDPGANVLTF.

DNA of the CDR3: TGTGCCAGCAGCTTCTCCCTTACTGAAGCTTTCTTT. This gives the protein CASSFSLTEAFF. V is TRBV11-2 and J is TRBJ1-1; D is uncertain. V was clipped by 3 bases and J by 5 bases, with 7 bases between them. CDR1 and CDR2 (germline): SGHAT, FQNNGV. The CDR3 is made up of 12 amino acids.